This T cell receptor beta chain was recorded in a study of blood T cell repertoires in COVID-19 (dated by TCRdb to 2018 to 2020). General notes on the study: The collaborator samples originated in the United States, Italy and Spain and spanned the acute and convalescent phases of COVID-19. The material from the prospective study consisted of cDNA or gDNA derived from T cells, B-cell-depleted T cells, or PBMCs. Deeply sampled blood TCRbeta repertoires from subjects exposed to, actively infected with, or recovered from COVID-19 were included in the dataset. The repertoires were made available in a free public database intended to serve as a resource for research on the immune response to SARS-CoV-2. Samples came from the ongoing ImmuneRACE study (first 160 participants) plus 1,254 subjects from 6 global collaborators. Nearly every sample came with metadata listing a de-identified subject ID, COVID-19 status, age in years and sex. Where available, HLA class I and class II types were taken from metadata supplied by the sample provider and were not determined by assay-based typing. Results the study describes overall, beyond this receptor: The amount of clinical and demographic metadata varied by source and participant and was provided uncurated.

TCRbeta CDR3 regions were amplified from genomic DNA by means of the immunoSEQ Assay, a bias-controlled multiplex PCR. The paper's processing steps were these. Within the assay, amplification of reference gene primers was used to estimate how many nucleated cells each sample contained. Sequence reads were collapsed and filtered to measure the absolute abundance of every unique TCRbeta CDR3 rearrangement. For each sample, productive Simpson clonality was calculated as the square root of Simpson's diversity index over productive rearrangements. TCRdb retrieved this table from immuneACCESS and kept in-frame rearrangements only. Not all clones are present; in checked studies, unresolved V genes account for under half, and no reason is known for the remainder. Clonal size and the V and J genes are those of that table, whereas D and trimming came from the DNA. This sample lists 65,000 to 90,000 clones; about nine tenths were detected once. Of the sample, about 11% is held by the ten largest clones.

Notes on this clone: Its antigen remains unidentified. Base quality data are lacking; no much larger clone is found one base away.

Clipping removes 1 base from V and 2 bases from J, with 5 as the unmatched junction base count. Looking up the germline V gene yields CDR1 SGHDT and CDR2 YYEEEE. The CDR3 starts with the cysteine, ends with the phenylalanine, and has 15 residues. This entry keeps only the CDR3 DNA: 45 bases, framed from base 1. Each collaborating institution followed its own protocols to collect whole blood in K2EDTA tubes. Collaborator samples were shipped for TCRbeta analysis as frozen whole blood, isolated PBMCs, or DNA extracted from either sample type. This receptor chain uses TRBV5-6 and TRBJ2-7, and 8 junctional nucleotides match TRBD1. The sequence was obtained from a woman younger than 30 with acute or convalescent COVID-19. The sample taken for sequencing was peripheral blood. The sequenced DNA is TGTGCCAGCAGCTTGCTGACAGGGGACCCCTACGAGCAGTACTTC. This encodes CASSLLTGDPYEQYF.